This T cell receptor beta chain was profiled in a study of blood T cell repertoires in COVID-19. The germline gives CDR1 GTSNPN, CDR2 SVGIG (reference sequence). This CDR3 contains 12 residues. V was trimmed by 3 bases and J by 7 bases, leaving 12 bases between them. Measured with immunoSEQ multiplex PCR; TCRdb has only the in-frame clones, and not every one. The sample lists roughly 180,000 clones, roughly 76% occurring once. This clone was found a few times. Material: peripheral blood. The chain carries TRBV30 and TRBJ1-2; D is unclear. The source of this sequence is a woman between 45 and 65 years old with active or convalescent COVID-19. The CDR3 here is CAWRGWRAGYTF. CDR3 DNA sequence: TGTGCCTGGAGGGGTTGGAGGGCTGGCTACACCTTC. The entire variable domain, with the rest obtained from reference TRBV30 and TRBJ1-2, is as follows: SQTIHQWPATLVQPVGSPLSLECTVEGTSNPNLYWYRQAAGRGLQLLFYSVGIGQISSEVPQNLSASRPQDRQFILSSKKLLLSDSGFYLCAWRGWRAGYTFGSGTRLTVV.